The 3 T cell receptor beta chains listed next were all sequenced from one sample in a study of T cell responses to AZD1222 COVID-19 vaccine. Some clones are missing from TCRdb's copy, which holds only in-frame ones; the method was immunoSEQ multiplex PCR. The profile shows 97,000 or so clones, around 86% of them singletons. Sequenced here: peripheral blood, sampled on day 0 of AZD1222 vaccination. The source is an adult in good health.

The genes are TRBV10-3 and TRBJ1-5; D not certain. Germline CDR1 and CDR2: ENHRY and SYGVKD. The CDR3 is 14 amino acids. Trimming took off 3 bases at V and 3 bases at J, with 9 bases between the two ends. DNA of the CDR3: TGTGCCATCAGTGATCGGCGGGACAATCAGCCCCAGCATTTT. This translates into CAISDRRDNQPQHF.

CDR3 region: CSVAGQGGFETQYF. Written as DNA, the CDR3 is TGCAGCGTCGCCGGACAGGGGGGGTTCGAGACCCAGTACTTC. The rearrangement links TRBV29-1 to TRBJ2-5, with 10 bases that match TRBD1. The CDR3 spans 14 residues. Germline V gene lookup returns CDR1 SQVTM and CDR2 ANQGSEA. Unmatched junction bases numbered 9, after V lost 6 bases and J lost 5 bases.

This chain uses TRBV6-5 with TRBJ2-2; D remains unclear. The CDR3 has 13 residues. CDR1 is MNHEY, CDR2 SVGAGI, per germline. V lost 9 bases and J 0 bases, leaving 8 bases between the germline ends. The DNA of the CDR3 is TGTGCCAGTTTCTTGACGAACACCGGGGAGCTGTTTTTT. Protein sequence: CASFLTNTGELFF.